Below, 25 T cell receptor beta chains from the same sample are listed, as sequenced in a study of blood T cell repertoires in COVID-19. Libraries were prepared by immunoSEQ multiplex PCR; TCRdb keeps only in-frame clonotypes and omits some of them. The sample shows a few hundred thousand clones, under 90% of them seen only once. Sequencing used PBMCs or T cells enriched from blood (not recorded which). These receptors came from a woman under 30 who had recovered from COVID-19.

The chain is built from TRBV6-5 and TRBJ1-3, with D unclear. The germline gives CDR1 MNHEY, CDR2 SVGAGI. This CDR3 is built from 14 residues. Trimming shortened V by 3 bases and J by 4 bases, and 10 bases separated the two germline ends. The CDR3 coding sequence is TGTGCCAGCAGTTATGAGTTAGAGGGAAACACCATATATTTT. Translating it yields CASSYELEGNTIYF.

The gene calls are TRBV7-3 and TRBJ2-3; D is possibly TRBD2 (5 bases). The CDR3 contains 14 residues. V was trimmed by 7 bases and J by 2 bases, leaving 13 bases between them. Germline V lookup: CDR1 SGHTA, CDR2 FQGTGA. The CDR3 loop reads CASNNGLHTDTQYF. CDR3 nucleotide sequence: TGTGCCAGCAACAATGGACTTCACACAGATACGCAGTATTTT.

This chain uses TRBV28 with TRBJ1-1; 9 positions agree with TRBD1. The ends lost 2 bases at V and 5 bases at J; junction bases unmatched: 15. CDR1 is MDHEN, CDR2 SYDVKM, per germline. CDR3 length: 18 residues. DNA for the CDR3: TGTGCCAGCAGTTTACCGTTGGGGGGACAGGGAGGGAGAACTGAAGCTTTCTTT. This codes for CASSLPLGGQGGRTEAFF.

This clone was recorded a few times. The chain couples TRBV7-9 to TRBJ1-6; the match to TRBD1 covers 7 bases. The CDR3 has 17 residues. Germline CDR1 and CDR2: SEHNR and FQNEAQ (reference sequence). V was clipped by 5 bases and J by 5 bases; unmatched bases: 12. CDR3 sequence (DNA): TGTGCCAGCAGCGCGGCGTCCGGGACAGTTAATAATTCACCCCTCCACTTT. This gives the protein CASSAASGTVNNSPLHF.

The rearrangement links TRBV4-1 to TRBJ1-1, with TRBD1 matching 9 bases. V lost 2 bases to trimming and J lost 3 bases; unmatched junction nucleotides: 7. The CDR3 consists of 16 residues. CDR1 MGHRA and CDR2 YSYEKL come from the germline V gene. The CDR3, as DNA: TGCGCCAGCAGCCAAATCCCAACAGGGGGCTACACTGAAGCTTTCTTT. This codes for CASSQIPTGGYTEAFF.

The chain recombines TRBV27 with TRBJ2-1, with TRBD2 matching 11 bases. From germline, CDR1 is MNHEY and CDR2 SMNVEV (reference sequence). J gave up 5 bases and V 4 bases, and 10 bases lay outside the gene matches. This CDR3 region has 17 residues. The CDR3: CASSSQIAGGINNEQFF. The CDR3 DNA is TGTGCCAGCAGTTCCCAAATAGCGGGAGGGATAAACAATGAGCAGTTCTTC.

The sample holds one count of this clone. The chain has TRBV12-3 or TRBV12-4 and TRBJ1-1, with D tentatively TRBD1 (6 bases). This CDR3 spans 13 amino acids. V lost 5 bases, J lost 5 bases, and 12 bases lay in between. CDR3 nucleotides: TGTGCCAGCAGTCTTAAGGGGGAGACTGAAGCTTTCTTT. Its protein product is CASSLKGETEAFF.

The chain links TRBV7-8 to TRBJ1-2, with D hard to call. Trimming took 5 bases from V and 8 from J, leaving 15 bases between them. This CDR3 spans 13 amino acids. Per the germline V gene, CDR1 is SGHVS and CDR2 is FQNEAQ. The CDR3 DNA follows: TGTGCCAGCAGCACTCGGACTTTCGAAGGCTACACCTTC. This codes for CASSTRTFEGYTF.

This rearrangement joins TRBV5-1 to TRBJ2-1, with 10 bases identical to TRBD2. Germline V CDR1 and CDR2: SGHRS, YFSETQ. This CDR3 is 14 amino acids long. Germline trimming cut 4 bases from V and 5 bases from J; bases unmatched to any gene: 3. In DNA form, the CDR3 reads TGCGCCAGCAGCGAAGGGACTAGCGACAATGAGCAGTTCTTC. Residues: CASSEGTSDNEQFF. Together with reference TRBV5-1 and TRBJ2-1, the CDR3 gives the full variable domain: KAGVTQTPRYLIKTRGQQVTLSCSPISGHRSVSWYQQTPGQGLQFLFEYFSETQRNKGNFPGRFSGRQFSNSRSEMNVSTLELGDSALYLCASSEGTSDNEQFFGPGTRLTVL.

CDR3 nucleotide sequence: TGTGCCAGCAGCTTAGGGGCCCTAGAGGGTAACTATGGCTACACCTTC. Protein product: CASSLGALEGNYGYTF. V and J are TRBV7-6 and TRBJ1-2; D is unclear. CDR3 length: 16 amino acids. Trimming shortened V by 1 base and J by 1 base, and 13 bases separated the two germline ends. Germline V CDR1 and CDR2: SGHVS, FNYEAQ.

This sequence joins TRBV7-8 and TRBJ1-5; D not resolved. The CDR3 has 17 amino acids. V was cut by 0 bases and J by 2 bases, with 14 bases left in between. Germline V gives CDR1 SGHVS, CDR2 FQNEAQ. CDR3 coding DNA: TGTGCCAGCAGCTTAGCGCATCTATTGCCCGGCAATCAGCCCCAGCATTTT. Protein product: CASSLAHLLPGNQPQHF.

This chain connects TRBV20-1 to TRBJ1-1; tentatively, D is TRBD1 (5 bases). V lost 3 bases to trimming and J lost 6 bases, with 17 bases between them. The CDR3 consists of 14 residues. The germline V gene encodes CDR1 DFQATT and CDR2 SNEGSKA (reference sequence). CDR3 in DNA: TGCAGTGCTAGTAGGGGAGGTTCGGACGCTGAAGCTTTCTTT. The encoded protein is CSASRGGSDAEAFF.

The chain recombines TRBV14 with TRBJ2-7; 8 nucleotides line up with TRBD2. CDR3 length: 15 residues. Unmatched junction bases numbered 5, after V lost 1 base and J lost 3 bases. Germline CDR1 reads SGHDN; CDR2 reads FVKESK. The CDR3 sequence: CASSQGTSGFYEQYF. The CDR3 nucleotides read TGTGCCAGCAGCCAAGGAACTAGCGGATTCTACGAGCAGTACTTC.

V is TRBV3-1 (or the pseudogene TRBV3-2) and J is TRBJ2-7; 8 nucleotides agree with TRBD2. Germline V gives CDR1 LGHDT, CDR2 YNNKEL (reference sequence). The V and J ends lost 4 bases and 3 bases, in that order; junction bases with no gene match: 5. The CDR3 is 14 amino acids. The CDR3 protein is CASSRLGTSYEQYF. As DNA, the CDR3 is TGTGCCAGCAGCCGCCTCGGGACTAGCTACGAGCAGTACTTC.

The chain employs TRBV10-3 and TRBJ2-2, with 11 bases fitting TRBD1. The V and J ends lost 7 bases and 0 bases, in that order; junction bases with no gene match: 10. Germline lookup yields CDR1 ENHRY and CDR2 SYGVKD. The CDR3 consists of 18 residues. The CDR3 coding sequence is TGTGCCATCAATGTCCCCCCGGGACAGGGGGCGAACACCGGGGAGCTGTTTTTT. Amino acid sequence: CAINVPPGQGANTGELFF.

The J gene is TRBJ2-5, the V gene TRBV5-5, with a possible D match to TRBD1 (6 bases). This CDR3 has 15 residues. The ends were cut back, 0 bases at V and 0 bases at J, with 9 bases in the middle. Germline V gene sequence: CDR1 SGHKS, CDR2 YYEKEE (reference sequence). The CDR3 region is CASSLEQGHQETQYF. The CDR3 bases are TGTGCCAGCAGCTTGGAACAGGGACACCAAGAGACCCAGTACTTC.

This chain joins TRBV5-8 and TRBJ2-1; 9 bases line up with TRBD1. J gave up 4 bases and V 10 bases, and 12 bases lay outside the gene matches. Germline V CDR1 and CDR2: SGHTS, YDEGEE. The CDR3 sequence is 15 residues long. CDR3 protein: CAVTAGTGSYNEQFF. The CDR3 coding sequence is TGTGCCGTAACGGCGGGGACAGGGAGTTACAATGAGCAGTTCTTC.

V is TRBV9 and J is TRBJ1-2; D may be TRBD1 (5 bases). Germline-derived CDR1 and CDR2 are SGDLS and YYNGEE. The CDR3 covers 12 residues. V dropped 6 bases and J dropped 6 bases, with 12 bases sitting between them. This CDR3 is CASKGAEDGYTF. Here the CDR3 DNA reads TGTGCCAGCAAAGGGGCTGAAGATGGCTACACCTTC.

The rearrangement joins TRBV7-9 to TRBJ2-1; TRBD2 matches 10 bases. The CDR3 length is 17 residues. Germline assignment: CDR1 SEHNR and CDR2 FQNEAQ (reference sequence). The J segment lost 3 bases and the V segment lost 5 bases, leaving 10 bases of the junction unmatched. The CDR3 loop is CASSLLAGVPLYNEQFF. The CDR3 nucleotides are TGTGCCAGCAGCCTGCTAGCGGGAGTACCCCTCTACAATGAGCAGTTCTTC.

The chain links TRBV5-1 to TRBJ1-1, with TRBD1 as a possible D gene (6 bases). The CDR3 spans 14 residues. V gave up 5 bases and J gave up 4 bases, with 15 bases separating them. CDR1 and CDR2 from the germline V gene are SGHRS and YFSETQ. In DNA, the CDR3 is TGCGCCAGCAGTACCCGAGGGGGTGGCACTGAAGCTTTCTTT. Residues: CASSTRGGGTEAFF.

The genes are TRBV12-3 or TRBV12-4 and TRBJ1-2; 7 bases are shared with TRBD1. The ends lost 6 bases at V and 4 bases at J; junction bases unmatched: 5. CDR3 length equals 13 residues. The CDR3 loop reads CASSLDRLYGYTF. CDR3 bases: TGTGCCAGCAGCCTGGACAGGCTCTATGGCTACACCTTC.

This clone came up once. The rearrangement joins TRBV7-2 to TRBJ1-2; D uncertain. The CDR3 loop spans 14 amino acids. V was pared by 5 bases and J by 4 bases, with 14 bases between. Per the germline V gene, CDR1 is SGHTA and CDR2 is FQGNSA. DNA of the CDR3: TGTGCCAGCAGCACCCATCCCGAGGGCTATGGCTACACCTTC. Protein sequence: CASSTHPEGYGYTF.

This clone has only a few counts. The chain has TRBV18 and TRBJ2-7; 11 bases fit TRBD1. The V and J ends lost 4 bases and 4 bases, in that order; junction bases with no gene match: 6. The CDR3 contains 15 residues. Germline CDR1 is KGHSH and CDR2 is LQKENI. CDR3: CASSLGQGARYEQYF. The CDR3 DNA sequence: TGTGCCAGCTCACTAGGACAGGGGGCGCGTTACGAGCAGTACTTC.

This rearrangement joins TRBV6-5 to TRBJ2-7, with 8 bases lining up with TRBD1. V trimming: 9 bases; J trimming: 3 bases; junction bases outside the gene matches: 7. Germline CDR1 reads MNHEY; CDR2 reads SVGAGI. The length of the CDR3 is 13 residues. CDR3 residues: CASDGTGGYEQYF. The CDR3 DNA sequence: TGTGCCAGTGACGGTACAGGGGGCTACGAGCAGTACTTC.

This chain links TRBV12-5 with TRBJ1-6; no firm D call. V shed 5 bases and J shed 6 bases, with 11 bases lying between them. The CDR3 has 14 residues. Germline CDR1 is LGHNT and CDR2 is FRNRAP. CDR3 in DNA: TGTGCTAGTGGTCCCGGGAACAGTAATTCACCCCTCCACTTT. Protein: CASGPGNSNSPLHF.